The 3 T cell receptor beta chains in this list originate from one sample, sequenced in a study of graft-versus-host responses after intestinal transplantation. Measured with immunoSEQ multiplex PCR; TCRdb has only the in-frame clones, and not every one. The table lists a few thousand clones, just under 30% of them singletons. With about 200,000 irradiated, violet-dye-labeled stimulator cells, about 200,000 CFSE-labeled responder cells were plated. The sequenced sample was alloreactive CD8+ T cells from a mixed lymphocyte reaction culture, obtained before transplantation. Subset of the sample: CFSE-low proliferating T cells sorted from approximately six-day pre-transplant mixed lymphocyte reaction (GvH or HvG direction). Source of these receptors: a human patient who was an organ donor for intestinal transplantation.

The chain carries TRBV6-6 and TRBJ1-1; D gene unclear. The CDR3 runs 12 residues. Trimming removed 2 bases at V and 5 bases at J, with 6 bases between. Germline CDR1 is MNHNY and CDR2 is SVGAGI (reference sequence). Here the CDR3 reads CASSYGQTEAFF. The CDR3 nucleotides are TGTGCCAGCAGTTACGGGCAGACTGAAGCTTTCTTT.

This rearrangement joins TRBV27 to TRBJ2-1; 8 nucleotides match TRBD2. Germline assignment: CDR1 MNHEY and CDR2 SMNVEV (reference sequence). The length of the CDR3 is 14 residues. Trimming removed 1 base from V and 6 bases from J; junction bases left unmatched: 2. The CDR3 here is CASSLYGTSNEQFF. Written as DNA, the CDR3 is TGTGCCAGCAGTTTATACGGGACTAGCAATGAGCAGTTCTTC.

The gene calls are TRBV4-1 and TRBJ1-3; the D is unclear. Germline assignment: CDR1 MGHRA and CDR2 YSYEKL. V lost 4 bases and J lost 4, with 11 bases in between. The CDR3 spans 14 residues. The CDR3 sequence: CASSPRWWGNTIYF. The CDR3 DNA sequence: TGCGCCAGCAGCCCTAGGTGGTGGGGAAACACCATATATTTT.